These 26 T cell receptor beta chains were all obtained from the same sample, sequenced in a study of spatial heterogeneity in lung cancer. Time point indicated: sample taken at primary tumor resection. Whole RNA came from tumor, nontumor lung or frozen PBMC and was sequenced without being sorted. From the 5' RACE reads, TCRdb called clonotypes with MiXCR, one entry per CDR3 protein. The repertoire has roughly 25,000 distinct CDR3 sequences, roughly 13% of them found once; the top ten carry 25%. Here the sequenced sample was PBMCs, taken at surgery. All receptors derive from a female donor with early-stage non-small cell lung cancer.

This clonotype has more than one count but fewer than ten. A read error may explain this, as a much larger clone is one base away. The V call is TRBV6-1, the J call TRBJ2-1; 7 bases fit TRBD2. The CDR3 covers 14 residues. CDR1 is MNHNS, CDR2 SASEGT, per germline. CDR3 bases: TGTGCCTGCAGGCTAGCGGCCCAAGGGTATGAGCAGTTCTTC. Protein product: CACRLAAQGYEQFF.

This clonotype was detected ten times or more. The chain combines TRBV24-1 with TRBJ1-1; D is unclear. Trimming left V 0 bases short and J 0 bases short, with 7 bases between. The CDR3 is made up of 15 amino acids. Germline assignment: CDR1 KGHDR and CDR2 SFDVKD. CDR3 region: CATSDLFGVNTEAFF. The DNA for the CDR3 is TGTGCCACCAGTGATTTGTTCGGGGTGAACACTGAAGCTTTCTTT.

This clonotype came up many times. This chain connects TRBV19 to TRBJ2-1; either TRBD1 or TRBD2 may supply D (6 bases each). Trimming removed 10 bases at V and 2 bases at J, with 18 bases between. This CDR3 contains 15 residues. The germline V gene encodes CDR1 LNHDA and CDR2 SQIVND (reference sequence). The CDR3 loop is CATQGRRVPYNEQFF. The CDR3 bases are TGTGCCACCCAGGGGCGGAGGGTTCCCTACAATGAGCAGTTCTTC. The full variable domain, its missing parts supplied by reference TRBV19 and TRBJ2-1, is DGGITQSPKYLFRKEGQNVTLSCEQNLNHDAMYWYRQDPGQGLRLIYYSQIVNDFQKGDIAEGYSVSREKKESFPLTVTSAQKNPTAFYLCATQGRRVPYNEQFFGPGTRLTVL.

There are many counts of this clonotype. The chain combines TRBV6-6 with TRBJ2-3; weak D call: TRBD2 (7 bases). Trimming stripped 5 bases from V and 1 base from J, with 16 bases between. The CDR3 spans 16 residues. Germline assignment: CDR1 MNHNY and CDR2 SVGAGI (reference sequence). CDR3 bases: TGTGCCAGCAGTCCAGGGGTGGGAGGGGGCACAGATACGCAGTATTTT. It yields the protein CASSPGVGGGTDTQYF.

The table lists this clonotype with a few counts. A read error may produce the germline difference seen at one junction end. The J gene is TRBJ1-5, the V gene TRBV12-3 or TRBV12-4; maybe TRBD1 (5 bases). CDR3 length: 14 residues. The CDR3 reads CTSSRPGTGQPQHF. The CDR3 DNA reads as TGTACCAGCAGCCGCCCAGGGACGGGTCAGCCCCAGCATTTT.

This clonotype was recorded at least ten times. The chain employs TRBV28 and TRBJ1-2; no clear D. V was cut by 2 bases and J by 6 bases, with 16 bases left in between. CDR1 and CDR2 from the germline V gene are MDHEN and SYDVKM. This CDR3 is built from 15 residues. The chain's CDR3 is CASSLRATSADGYTF. The CDR3 bases are TGTGCCAGCAGTTTACGAGCCACTTCAGCGGATGGCTACACCTTC.

The V call is TRBV3-1, the J call TRBJ2-7; D unresolved. Germline V gene data show CDR1 as LGHDT and CDR2 as YNNKEL (reference sequence). Trimming cost V 0 bases and J 7 bases, with 10 bases left between them. The CDR3 loop spans 13 amino acids. As DNA, the CDR3 is TGTGCCAGCAGCCAAGATCCTGCACGGGAGCAGTACGTC. This codes for CASSQDPAREQYV.

V and J are TRBV20-1 and TRBJ1-1; TRBD1 matches at 7 bases. Per germline, CDR1 DFQATT and CDR2 SNEGSKA (reference sequence). The CDR3 contains 12 residues. The CDR3 spells CRGGDRLTEAFF. In nucleotides, the CDR3 is TGCAGGGGGGGGGACAGACTCACTGAAGCTTTCTTT.

A remark on this clonotype: One junction end disagrees with the germline gene, perhaps due to a read error. V usage is TRBV2 and J usage is TRBJ1-2; D unresolved. The CDR3 consists of 12 residues. In germline, CDR1 is SNHLY, CDR2 FYNNEI. The CDR3 sequence is CASSDEVPGHTF. The CDR3 DNA reads as TGTGCCAGCAGTGACGAGGTTCCTGGCCACACCTTC.

This clonotype was detected ten times or more. The genes are TRBV7-9 and TRBJ2-5; possibly TRBD1 for D (5 bases). Germline V gene data show CDR1 as SEHNR and CDR2 as FQNEAQ (reference sequence). The length of the CDR3 is 13 residues. The V gene lost 4 bases and the J gene lost 3 bases, with 9 bases spanning the gap. Here the CDR3 DNA reads TGTGCCAGCAGCTGGTTAGGGGAAGAGACCCAGTACTTC. Protein sequence: CASSWLGEETQYF.

The sample holds a few counts of this clonotype. This sequence joins TRBV29-1 and TRBJ2-7; no reliable D call. CDR1 and CDR2 (germline): SQVTM, ANQGSEA. Trimming stripped 5 bases from V and 5 bases from J, with 10 bases between. This CDR3 has 11 amino acids. The CDR3 loop is CSVFQLDEQYF. In DNA form, the CDR3 reads TGCAGCGTTTTCCAACTCGACGAGCAGTACTTC.

V usage is TRBV7-2 and J usage is TRBJ2-5, with 7 nucleotides matching TRBD2. This CDR3 spans 18 amino acids. V gave up 4 bases and J gave up 5 bases; unmatched junction bases: 19. Germline CDR1 is SGHTA and CDR2 is FQGNSA. CDR3 nucleotides: TGTGCCAGCAGCTCTAGGTCCATCGGGGGAGGGCCGGGTGAGACCCAGTACTTC. This codes for CASSSRSIGGGPGETQYF.

This clonotype has at least ten counts. The CDR3 region has the DNA TGTGCCAGCAGCTCAAACCCAGGGGGCACTGAAGCTTTCTTT. It is translated as CASSSNPGGTEAFF. The chain carries TRBV7-3 and TRBJ1-1; 7 bases line up with TRBD1. The V gene's germline CDR1 is SGHTA and CDR2 FQGTGA. The CDR3 is 14 amino acids. Trimming at V came to 4 bases and at J to 4 bases, leaving 6 bases not matched to a gene.

The table lists this clonotype with a few counts. The chain has TRBV29-1 and TRBJ2-1; 8 bases line up with TRBD2. The CDR3 has 14 amino acids. The trim removed 8 bases at V and 6 bases at J, leaving 12 bases unmatched. Per the germline V gene, CDR1 is SQVTM and CDR2 is ANQGSEA. DNA of the CDR3: TGCAGCCTCGAAGGAGGGACTAGTCCCAATGAGCAGTTCTTC. Translating gives CSLEGGTSPNEQFF.

This clonotype was seen ten or more times. The J gene is TRBJ2-2, the V gene TRBV9; TRBD1 matches 8 bases. The CDR3 loop spans 17 amino acids. With V trimmed by 3 bases and J by 2 bases, 9 bases remained unmatched. In germline, CDR1 is SGDLS, CDR2 YYNGEE. CDR3 bases: TGTGCCAGCAGCGATAGAACAGACAGGGGAAACACCGGGGAGCTGTTTTTT. This sequence encodes CASSDRTDRGNTGELFF.

The rearrangement joins TRBV7-9 to TRBJ1-1; no clear D gene. Germline values: CDR1 SEHNR, CDR2 FQNEAQ (reference sequence). V was clipped by 4 bases and J by 4 bases, with 13 bases between them. The CDR3 has 14 residues. The CDR3 bases are TGTGCCAGCAGCTCCAGAGAACGGGGCACTGAAGCTTTCTTT. Its protein product is CASSSRERGTEAFF.

This clonotype occurred many times. V is TRBV7-2 and J is TRBJ2-1; no reliable D call. V dropped 0 bases and J dropped 2 bases, with 11 bases sitting between them. The germline CDR1 and CDR2 sequences are SGHTA and FQGNSA. There are 16 residues in the CDR3. CDR3 sequence reads: CASSLAGQLPYNEQFF. The CDR3 DNA sequence: TGTGCCAGCAGCTTAGCCGGGCAACTCCCCTACAATGAGCAGTTCTTC. The full variable domain, rest sourced from reference TRBV7-2 and TRBJ2-1, is GAGVSQSPSNKVTEKGKDVELRCDPISGHTALYWYRQSLGQGLEFLIYFQGNSAPDKSGLPSDRFSAERTGGSVSTLTIQRTQQEDSAVYLCASSLAGQLPYNEQFFGPGTRLTVL.

The chain links TRBV20-1 to TRBJ1-1, with 10 bases that match TRBD1. The CDR3 runs 14 residues. Germline CDR1 and CDR2: DFQATT and SNEGSKA (reference sequence). V was clipped by 5 bases and J by 7 bases; unmatched bases: 10. DNA of the CDR3: TGCAGTGCTGAGACAGGGGGCTACCAACTTGAAGCTTTCTTT. Protein sequence: CSAETGGYQLEAFF.

This clonotype was seen many times. The gene calls are TRBV6-2 or TRBV6-3 and TRBJ2-1; perhaps TRBD1 as D (6 bases). The germline V gene encodes CDR1 MNHEY and CDR2 SVGEGT. CDR3 length equals 15 residues. V was trimmed by 6 bases and J by 4 bases, leaving 16 bases between them. CDR3 nucleotides: TGTGCCAGCAGCTGGTCATGGGGGCAATACAATGAGCAGTTCTTC. Encoded protein: CASSWSWGQYNEQFF.

Ten or more counts support this clonotype. The rearrangement links TRBV13 to TRBJ1-1, with D maybe TRBD1 (5 bases). The length of the CDR3 is 13 residues. V dropped 5 bases and J dropped 5 bases, with 12 bases sitting between them. Germline values: CDR1 PRHDT, CDR2 FYEKMQ (reference sequence). The CDR3: CASSPMGGTEAFF. The DNA for the CDR3 is TGTGCCAGCAGCCCGATGGGGGGGACTGAAGCTTTCTTT.

This clonotype was seen many times. The chain is built from TRBV7-2 and TRBJ1-5, with D possibly matching TRBD1 (6 bases). The V gene lost 0 bases and the J gene lost 5 bases, with 11 bases spanning the gap. The germline gives CDR1 SGHTA, CDR2 FQGNSA. The CDR3 has 15 residues. CDR3 loop: CASSLAGGAYQPQHF. The CDR3 bases are TGTGCCAGCAGCTTAGCTGGGGGCGCATATCAGCCCCAGCATTTT.

This clonotype was seen ten or more times. This chain links TRBV7-2 with TRBJ2-1; D ambiguous. V lost 1 base, J lost 2 bases, and 9 bases lay in between. The CDR3 sequence is 15 residues long. Germline values: CDR1 SGHTA, CDR2 FQGNSA. The DNA for the CDR3 is TGTGCCAGCAGCTTAGTAGCTGTTCCCTACAATGAGCAGTTCTTC. Protein product: CASSLVAVPYNEQFF.

This clonotype was picked up many times. The rearrangement links TRBV6-1 to TRBJ1-1; a possible D gene is TRBD1 (6 bases). Between the trimmed V and J ends, which lost 4 bases and 9 bases, there was a span of 18 bases. The germline gives CDR1 MNHNS, CDR2 SASEGT. CDR3 size: 14 residues. This CDR3 is CASSVGTTGTQAFF. The CDR3 nucleotides are TGTGCCAGCAGTGTTGGGACGACTGGGACACAAGCTTTCTTT.

The chain recombines TRBV20-1 with TRBJ2-7; TRBD1 is a possible D gene (6 bases). This CDR3 is 14 amino acids long. Germline-derived CDR1 and CDR2 are DFQATT and SNEGSKA (reference sequence). The V end was cut by 3 bases, the J end by 0 bases, with 12 bases between. CDR3 residues: CSARDRPSSYEQYF. The CDR3 coding sequence is TGCAGTGCTAGGGACAGACCTAGCTCCTACGAGCAGTACTTC.

This clonotype has a count of ten or more. V usage is TRBV7-9 and J usage is TRBJ2-3, with D unclear. Germline V lookup: CDR1 SEHNR, CDR2 FQNEAQ (reference sequence). V lost 4 bases to trimming and J lost 1 base, with 15 bases between them. The CDR3 covers 16 residues. CDR3 in amino acids: CASSSPLSGGTDTQYF. CDR3 sequence (DNA): TGTGCCAGCAGCTCCCCTCTCTCCGGAGGCACAGATACGCAGTATTTT.

This clonotype was observed a few times. The CDR3 spells CASTLRGGFGTDTQYF. In DNA form, the CDR3 reads TGTGCCAGCACTCTGCGGGGGGGCTTTGGCACAGATACGCAGTATTTT. The V call is TRBV2, the J call TRBJ2-3, with 9 bases matching TRBD2. Germline-derived CDR1 and CDR2 are SNHLY and FYNNEI. The junction had 9 bases not matched to a gene; V was cut back by 7 bases and J by 1 base. CDR3 size: 16 residues.